This T cell receptor beta chain was observed in a study of blood T cell repertoires in COVID-19. Repertoires were generated with immunoSEQ multiplex PCR, while TCRdb's copy carries only in-frame clones and drops some. Seen here are approximately 84,000 clones, more than 80% observed once, and the top ten hold under 35%. V lost 4 bases and J lost 7; bases outside the gene matches: 7. Germline loops: CDR1 SGHTA, CDR2 FQGNSA. The CDR3 has 14 amino acids. Sequenced sample: peripheral blood. The sequence derives from a woman aged 80 or over with acute or convalescent COVID-19. The chain uses TRBV7-2 and TRBJ1-2; 9 bases line up with TRBD1. For the CDR3, the DNA is TGTGCCAGCAGCTACGGGACAGGGATTGGTGGCTACACCTTC. Its translation is CASSYGTGIGGYTF.